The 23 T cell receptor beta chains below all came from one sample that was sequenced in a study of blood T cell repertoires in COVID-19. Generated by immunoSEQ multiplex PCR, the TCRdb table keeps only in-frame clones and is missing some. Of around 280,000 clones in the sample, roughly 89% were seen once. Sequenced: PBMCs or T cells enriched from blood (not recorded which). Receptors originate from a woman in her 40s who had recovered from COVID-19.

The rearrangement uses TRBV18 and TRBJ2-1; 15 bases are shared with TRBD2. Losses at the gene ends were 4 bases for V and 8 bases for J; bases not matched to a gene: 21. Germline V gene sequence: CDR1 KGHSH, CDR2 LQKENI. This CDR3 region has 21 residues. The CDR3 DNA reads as TGTGCCAGCTCACATCTTGGACTAGCGGGAGGGTCTCCTTCCCGACGGCATGAGCAGTTCTTC. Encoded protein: CASSHLGLAGGSPSRRHEQFF.

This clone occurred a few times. The CDR3 loop reads CASSFRSGIEQFF. DNA of the CDR3: TGTGCCAGCAGCTTTCGGTCGGGGATTGAGCAGTTCTTC. V usage is TRBV5-6 and J usage is TRBJ2-1; tentatively, D is TRBD2 (5 bases). Germline V gene data show CDR1 as SGHDT and CDR2 as YYEEEE. The CDR3 totals 13 residues. V was clipped by 2 bases and J by 9 bases, with 12 bases between them.

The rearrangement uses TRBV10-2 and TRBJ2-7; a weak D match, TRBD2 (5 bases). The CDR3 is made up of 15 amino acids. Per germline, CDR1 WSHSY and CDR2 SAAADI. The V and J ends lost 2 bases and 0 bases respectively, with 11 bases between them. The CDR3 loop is CASSEVTGSSYEQYF. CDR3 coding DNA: TGCGCCAGCAGTGAGGTGACGGGAAGCTCCTACGAGCAGTACTTC.

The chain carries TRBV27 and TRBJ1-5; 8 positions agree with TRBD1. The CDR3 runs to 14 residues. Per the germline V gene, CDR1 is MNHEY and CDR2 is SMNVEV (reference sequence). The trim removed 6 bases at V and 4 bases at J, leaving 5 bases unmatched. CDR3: CASSRDRINQPQHF. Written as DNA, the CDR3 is TGTGCCAGCAGCAGGGACAGGATAAATCAGCCCCAGCATTTT.

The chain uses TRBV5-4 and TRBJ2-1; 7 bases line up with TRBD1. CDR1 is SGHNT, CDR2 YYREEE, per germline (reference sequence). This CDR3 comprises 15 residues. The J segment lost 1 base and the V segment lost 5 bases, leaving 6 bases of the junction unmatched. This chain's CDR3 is CASSQTGSSYNEQFF. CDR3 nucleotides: TGTGCCAGCAGTCAGACAGGGAGTTCCTACAATGAGCAGTTCTTC.

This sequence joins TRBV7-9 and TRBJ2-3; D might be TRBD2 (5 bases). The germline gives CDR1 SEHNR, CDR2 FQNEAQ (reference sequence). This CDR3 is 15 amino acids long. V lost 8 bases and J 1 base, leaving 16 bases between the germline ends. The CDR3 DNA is TGTGCCAGCCAAGCGGCCCAGATGGGCACAGATACGCAGTATTTT. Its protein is CASQAAQMGTDTQYF.

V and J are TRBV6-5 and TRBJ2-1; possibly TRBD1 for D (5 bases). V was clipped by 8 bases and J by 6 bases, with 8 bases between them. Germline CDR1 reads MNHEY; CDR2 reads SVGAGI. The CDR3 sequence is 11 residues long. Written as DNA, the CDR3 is TGTGCCAGCGGAAGGGGCAATGAGCAGTTCTTC. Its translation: CASGRGNEQFF.

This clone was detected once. The CDR3 region has the DNA TGTGCCACCAGTGACTTAGCGGGAGTGGGCACCGGGGAGCTGTTTTTT. Its protein is CATSDLAGVGTGELFF. The chain couples TRBV24-1 to TRBJ2-2; 9 bases align to TRBD2. Germline CDR1 reads KGHDR; CDR2 reads SFDVKD. The trim removed 4 bases at V and 4 bases at J, leaving 6 bases unmatched. The CDR3 totals 16 residues.

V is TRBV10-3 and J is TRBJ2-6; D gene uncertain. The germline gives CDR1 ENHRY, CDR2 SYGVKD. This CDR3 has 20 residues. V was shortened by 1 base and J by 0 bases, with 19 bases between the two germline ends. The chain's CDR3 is CAISELNAPSPGSGANVLTF. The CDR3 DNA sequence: TGTGCCATCAGTGAGTTGAACGCACCGTCACCAGGCTCTGGGGCCAACGTCCTGACTTTC.

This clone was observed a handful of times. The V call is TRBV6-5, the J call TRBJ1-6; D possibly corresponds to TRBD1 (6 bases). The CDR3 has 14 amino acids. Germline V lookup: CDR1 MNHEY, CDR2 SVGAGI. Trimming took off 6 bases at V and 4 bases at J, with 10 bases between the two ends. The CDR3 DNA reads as TGTGCCAGCAGCAGGGACACGTATAATTCACCCCTCCACTTT. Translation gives CASSRDTYNSPLHF.

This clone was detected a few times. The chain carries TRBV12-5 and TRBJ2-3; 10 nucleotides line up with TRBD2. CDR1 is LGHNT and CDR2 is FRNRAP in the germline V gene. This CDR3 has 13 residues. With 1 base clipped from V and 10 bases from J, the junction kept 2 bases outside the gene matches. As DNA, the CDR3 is TGTGCTAGTGGTTTGGAGGGACTAGCGTCGCAGTATTTT. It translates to CASGLEGLASQYF.

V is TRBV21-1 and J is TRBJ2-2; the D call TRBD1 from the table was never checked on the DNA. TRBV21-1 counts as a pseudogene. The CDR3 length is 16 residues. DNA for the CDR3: TGTGCCAGCAGCAAGAACCGGACAGGAGAGACCGGGGAGCTGTTTTTT. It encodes CASSKNRTGETGELFF.

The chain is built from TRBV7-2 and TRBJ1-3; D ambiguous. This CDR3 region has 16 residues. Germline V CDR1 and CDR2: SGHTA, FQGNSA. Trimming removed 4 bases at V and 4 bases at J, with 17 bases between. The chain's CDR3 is CASSSILRTGGNTIYF. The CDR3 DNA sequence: TGTGCCAGCAGCTCAATTCTACGAACGGGGGGAAACACCATATATTTT.

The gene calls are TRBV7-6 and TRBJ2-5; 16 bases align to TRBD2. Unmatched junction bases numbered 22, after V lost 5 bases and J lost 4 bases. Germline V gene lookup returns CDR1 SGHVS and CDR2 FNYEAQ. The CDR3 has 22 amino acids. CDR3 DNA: TGTGCCAGCAGCCCACACGGTGGGACTAGCGGGAGGGCCTGGGAGTATAGAGAGACCCAGTACTTC. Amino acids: CASSPHGGTSGRAWEYRETQYF.

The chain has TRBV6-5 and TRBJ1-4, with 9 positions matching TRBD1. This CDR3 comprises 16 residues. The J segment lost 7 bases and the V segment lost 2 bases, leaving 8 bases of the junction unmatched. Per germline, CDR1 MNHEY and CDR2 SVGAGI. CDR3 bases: TGTGCCAGCAGTTACCTTCTCGGGACAGGGTTTGAAAAACTGTTTTTT. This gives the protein CASSYLLGTGFEKLFF.

For the CDR3, the DNA is TGCAGCGTTGTGGGGACTAGCGAAAGTAGTGAGCAGTTCTTC. Protein sequence: CSVVGTSESSEQFF. The J gene is TRBJ2-1, the V gene TRBV29-1; 10 bases fit TRBD2. The CDR3 is made up of 14 amino acids. With V trimmed by 4 bases and J by 9 bases, 9 bases remained unmatched. CDR1 and CDR2 from the germline V gene are SQVTM and ANQGSEA.

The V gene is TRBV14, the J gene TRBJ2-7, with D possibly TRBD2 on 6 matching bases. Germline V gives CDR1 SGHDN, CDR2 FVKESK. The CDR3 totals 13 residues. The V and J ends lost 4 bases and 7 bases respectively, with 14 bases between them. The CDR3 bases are TGTGCCAGCAGCCGGGACTGGGCTAGGGAGCAGTACTTC. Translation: CASSRDWAREQYF.

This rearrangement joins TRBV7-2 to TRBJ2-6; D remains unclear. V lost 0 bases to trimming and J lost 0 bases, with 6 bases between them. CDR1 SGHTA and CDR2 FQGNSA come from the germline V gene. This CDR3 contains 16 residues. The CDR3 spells CASSLAARSGANVLTF. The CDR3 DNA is TGTGCCAGCAGCTTAGCGGCACGCTCTGGGGCCAACGTCCTGACTTTC. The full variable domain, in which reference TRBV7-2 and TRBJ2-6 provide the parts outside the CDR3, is GAGVSQSPSNKVTEKGKDVELRCDPISGHTALYWYRQSLGQGLEFLIYFQGNSAPDKSGLPSDRFSAERTGGSVSTLTIQRTQQEDSAVYLCASSLAARSGANVLTFGAGSRLTVL.

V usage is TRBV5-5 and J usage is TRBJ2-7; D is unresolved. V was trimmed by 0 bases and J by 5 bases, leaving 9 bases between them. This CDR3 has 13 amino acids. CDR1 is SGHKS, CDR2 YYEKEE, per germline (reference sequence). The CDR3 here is CASSLVATHEQYF. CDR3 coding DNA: TGTGCCAGCAGCTTGGTGGCAACCCACGAGCAGTACTTC.

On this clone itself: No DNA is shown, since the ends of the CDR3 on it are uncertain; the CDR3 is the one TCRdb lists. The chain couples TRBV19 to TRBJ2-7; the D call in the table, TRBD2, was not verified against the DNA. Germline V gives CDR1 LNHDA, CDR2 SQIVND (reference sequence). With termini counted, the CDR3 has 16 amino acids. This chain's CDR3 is CASSTSGLAGGDEQYF.

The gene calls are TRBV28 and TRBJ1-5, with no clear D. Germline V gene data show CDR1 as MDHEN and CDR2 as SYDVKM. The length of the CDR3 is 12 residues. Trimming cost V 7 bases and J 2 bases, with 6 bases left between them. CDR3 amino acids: CASNSRNQPQHF. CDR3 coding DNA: TGTGCCAGCAATAGTCGCAATCAGCCCCAGCATTTT. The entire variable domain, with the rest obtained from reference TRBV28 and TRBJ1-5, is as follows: DVKVTQSSRYLVKRTGEKVFLECVQDMDHENMFWYRQDPGLGLRLIYFSYDVKMKEKGDIPEGYSVSREKKERFSLILESASTNQTSMYLCASNSRNQPQHFGDGTRLSIL.

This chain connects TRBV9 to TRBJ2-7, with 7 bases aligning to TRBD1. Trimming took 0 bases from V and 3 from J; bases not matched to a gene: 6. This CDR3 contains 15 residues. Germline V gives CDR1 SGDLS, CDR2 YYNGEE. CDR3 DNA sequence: TGTGCCAGCAGCGTAGAACCTGGGACAGTCTACGAGCAGTACTTC. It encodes CASSVEPGTVYEQYF.

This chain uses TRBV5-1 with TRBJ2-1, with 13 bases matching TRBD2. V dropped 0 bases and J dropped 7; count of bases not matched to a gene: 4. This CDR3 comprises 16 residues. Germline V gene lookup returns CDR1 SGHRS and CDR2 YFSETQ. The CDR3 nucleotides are TGCGCCAGCAGCTTGGCTGGACTAGCGGGAGTAAATGAGCAGTTCTTC. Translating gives CASSLAGLAGVNEQFF.